This entry lists 23 T cell receptor beta chains sequenced from one sample in a study of long-term antiretroviral therapy in people with HIV. immunoSEQ v3.0 was run at survey level. Generated by immunoSEQ multiplex PCR, the TCRdb table keeps only in-frame clones and is missing some. The sample has almost 20,000 clones; more than 80% are singletons. The specimen comprised unsorted PBMCs, sampled 0.2 years after starting antiretroviral therapy. These TCRs come from a woman aged 35 to 49 with HIV.

The rearrangement links TRBV14 to TRBJ1-6; 7 bases agree with TRBD1. V shed 0 bases, J shed 6 bases, and the junction held 14 bases outside the gene matches. The CDR3 is made up of 19 amino acids. Per the germline V gene, CDR1 is SGHDN and CDR2 is FVKESK. The chain's CDR3 is CASSQEGFWRDRPNSPLHF. DNA for the CDR3: TGTGCCAGCAGCCAAGAGGGTTTTTGGCGGGACAGACCTAATTCACCCCTCCACTTT.

The chain carries TRBV6-6 and TRBJ2-7; TRBD2 matches 7 bases. Germline loops: CDR1 MNHNY, CDR2 SVGAGI (reference sequence). CDR3 size: 15 residues. Trimming removed 10 bases from V and 4 bases from J; junction bases left unmatched: 16. DNA of the CDR3: TGTGCCACCGTCGATACGGGGGGACTGGGATACGAGCAGTACTTC. It codes for CATVDTGGLGYEQYF.

The gene calls are TRBV2 and TRBJ1-2; D is possibly TRBD1 (5 bases). Per the germline V gene, CDR1 is SNHLY and CDR2 is FYNNEI. Trimming removed 3 bases from V and 4 bases from J, with 12 bases in between. The CDR3 consists of 14 residues. The CDR3 bases are TGTGCCAGCAGTGAGTTTCCAGGGAGCTATGGCTACACCTTC. It encodes CASSEFPGSYGYTF.

The CDR3 spells CASSPVTASNYGYTF. CDR3 nucleotide sequence: TGTGCCAGCTCACCCGTGACCGCCTCTAACTATGGCTACACCTTC. The chain joins TRBV18 to TRBJ1-2; D not resolved. The V gene lost 3 bases and the J gene lost 0 bases, with 11 bases spanning the gap. Germline CDR1 KGHSH, CDR2 LQKENI. There are 15 residues in the CDR3.

The rearrangement joins TRBV5-1 to TRBJ2-7; 15 bases align to TRBD2. V lost 4 bases, J lost 7 bases, and 6 bases stayed unmatched. The CDR3 sequence is 15 residues long. Germline lookup yields CDR1 SGHRS and CDR2 YFSETQ. CDR3 loop: CASSIPGTSGREQYF. The CDR3 bases are TGCGCCAGCAGCATCCCCGGGACTAGCGGGAGGGAGCAGTACTTC.

The chain links TRBV6-1 to TRBJ2-7; D might be TRBD2 (7 bases). The germline V gene has CDR1 MNHNS and CDR2 SASEGT. The CDR3 is 15 residues long. V lost 2 bases and J 1 base, leaving 12 bases between the germline ends. CDR3 DNA sequence: TGTGCCAGCAGTGAATGGGGGGGCGCTTCCTACGAGCAGTACTTC. Encoded protein: CASSEWGGASYEQYF.

This chain uses TRBV27 with TRBJ2-5, with 9 nucleotides matching TRBD2. V lost 4 bases, J lost 3 bases, and 3 bases stayed unmatched. Germline-derived CDR1 and CDR2 are MNHEY and SMNVEV (reference sequence). This CDR3 contains 14 residues. The CDR3 region is CASSSVAGEETQYF. CDR3 nucleotides: TGTGCCAGCAGTTCGGTAGCGGGGGAAGAGACCCAGTACTTC.

The V and J genes are TRBV5-6 and TRBJ1-2, with D hard to call. V was pared by 5 bases and J by 3 bases, with 14 bases between. CDR3 length equals 14 residues. Germline V gene lookup returns CDR1 SGHDT and CDR2 YYEEEE. CDR3 sequence reads: CASRQLTSDYGYTF. CDR3 nucleotide sequence: TGTGCCAGCAGGCAGCTAACAAGTGACTATGGCTACACCTTC. The full variable domain, rest sourced from reference TRBV5-6 and TRBJ1-2, is DAGVTQSPTHLIKTRGQQVTLRCSPKSGHDTVSWYQQALGQGPQFIFQYYEEEERQRGNFPDRFSGHQFPNYSSELNVNALLLGDSALYLCASRQLTSDYGYTFGSGTRLTVV.

This clone was observed once. This chain joins TRBV19 and TRBJ2-7, with D possibly being TRBD1 or TRBD2 (5 bases each). Trimming left V 7 bases short and J 7 bases short, with 17 bases between. CDR3 length: 13 residues. Germline lookup yields CDR1 LNHDA and CDR2 SQIVND (reference sequence). The CDR3 coding sequence is TGTGCCAGTACTCCCTCCGGTGGGGGAGAGCAGTACTTC. This encodes CASTPSGGGEQYF.

The V and J genes are TRBV2 and TRBJ2-1, with D uncertain. CDR3 length: 11 residues. Trimming took off 6 bases at V and 3 bases at J, with 3 bases between the two ends. Germline-derived CDR1 and CDR2 are SNHLY and FYNNEI. CDR3 nucleotides: TGTGCCAGCAGGGACTACAATGAGCAGTTCTTC. It translates to CASRDYNEQFF.

This clone was detected only once. The chain has TRBV11-3 and TRBJ1-4; 7 nucleotides match TRBD1. This CDR3 has 16 amino acids. Germline CDR1 reads SGHNT; CDR2 reads YENEEA. The ends lost 3 bases at V and 2 bases at J; junction bases unmatched: 6. The CDR3, as DNA: TGTGCCAGCAGCTTGGGGACAGCGCACACTAATGAAAAACTGTTTTTT. This gives the protein CASSLGTAHTNEKLFF.

The gene calls are TRBV6-5 and TRBJ1-1; D unresolved. CDR1 and CDR2 (germline): MNHEY, SVGAGI. The CDR3 has 13 residues. V was trimmed by 7 bases and J by 4 bases, leaving 13 bases between them. The CDR3 is CASTPGGSTEAFF. For the CDR3, the DNA is TGTGCCAGCACCCCCGGTGGTAGCACTGAAGCTTTCTTT.

The V gene is TRBV15, the J gene TRBJ2-5; TRBD1 aligns across 8 bases. The germline V gene encodes CDR1 LNHNV and CDR2 YYDKDF (reference sequence). V gave up 5 bases and J gave up 1 base; unmatched junction bases: 6. The CDR3 consists of 15 residues. The CDR3 loop reads CATSDPGTGQETQYF. The CDR3 nucleotides read TGTGCCACCAGCGACCCGGGGACAGGCCAAGAGACCCAGTACTTC.

The genes are TRBV10-1 and TRBJ2-5; no reliable D call. Germline lookup yields CDR1 WNHNN and CDR2 SYGVQD (reference sequence). Trimming cost V 0 bases and J 5 bases, with 7 bases left between them. This CDR3 region has 13 residues. The CDR3 region is CASSESKPETQYF. CDR3 sequence (DNA): TGCGCCAGCAGTGAGTCCAAGCCGGAGACCCAGTACTTC.

The V call is TRBV4-3, the J call TRBJ2-3; 10 positions agree with TRBD2. V shed 0 bases and J 2 bases; nucleotides not matched to a gene: 11. CDR1 and CDR2 from the germline V gene are LGHNA and YSLEER. The CDR3 is 19 residues long. This chain's CDR3 is CASSQDKVAGGRATDTQYF. Here the CDR3 DNA reads TGCGCCAGCAGCCAAGATAAGGTAGCGGGGGGCCGCGCCACAGATACGCAGTATTTT.

The chain is built from TRBV6-6 and TRBJ1-5; TRBD1 matches at 7 bases. V lost 5 bases and J lost 5; bases outside the gene matches: 3. Germline lookup yields CDR1 MNHNY and CDR2 SVGAGI (reference sequence). The CDR3 loop spans 13 amino acids. The CDR3 reads CASSRGRDQPQHF. The CDR3, as DNA: TGTGCCAGCAGTAGGGGGCGCGATCAGCCCCAGCATTTT.

The chain links TRBV6-1 to TRBJ1-5; D ambiguous. The CDR3 has 13 amino acids. V was trimmed by 3 bases and J by 3 bases, leaving 6 bases between them. From germline, CDR1 is MNHNS and CDR2 SASEGT. The CDR3 reads CASSDGDNQPQHF. The CDR3 DNA reads TGTGCCAGCAGTGACGGGGACAATCAGCCCCAGCATTTT.

The chain has TRBV7-9 and TRBJ1-6; unclear D gene. V lost 5 bases, J lost 5 bases, and 4 bases lay in between. This CDR3 is 12 amino acids long. Germline-derived CDR1 and CDR2 are SEHNR and FQNEAQ (reference sequence). The CDR3 region has the DNA TGTGCCAGCAGCAGCGATAATTCACCCCTCCACTTT. Translating it yields CASSSDNSPLHF.

The chain employs TRBV14 and TRBJ2-7; D is perhaps TRBD2 (6 bases). CDR1 SGHDN and CDR2 FVKESK come from the germline V gene. This CDR3 spans 14 amino acids. Trimming cost V 7 bases and J 6 bases, with 19 bases left between them. The CDR3 DNA reads TGTGCCAGCAACACTGCTGGCGGGGCGGCCGAGCAGTACTTC. It is translated as CASNTAGGAAEQYF.

The chain has TRBV4-1 and TRBJ2-3, with D tentatively TRBD2 (5 bases). The CDR3 has 15 amino acids. V lost 1 base to trimming and J lost 4 bases, with 12 bases between them. Germline V gene data show CDR1 as MGHRA and CDR2 as YSYEKL. The CDR3 spells CASSQGPTRADTQYF. CDR3 coding DNA: TGCGCCAGCAGCCAAGGCCCCACTAGAGCAGATACGCAGTATTTT.

CDR3 bases: TGTGCCAGCAGCTTAGTGGCCGGAAGAGTTAATGAAAAACTGTTTTTT. Amino acid sequence: CASSLVAGRVNEKLFF. J is TRBJ1-4 and V is TRBV7-6; no clear D. The CDR3 consists of 16 residues. The V end lost 1 base, the J end lost 4 bases, and 13 bases lay between the germline ends. The germline V gene encodes CDR1 SGHVS and CDR2 FNYEAQ.

This clone was seen once. V usage is TRBV6-4 and J usage is TRBJ1-5, with TRBD1 as a possible D gene (5 bases). CDR1 and CDR2 from the germline V gene are MRHNA and SNTAGT. Between the trimmed V and J ends, which lost 4 bases and 6 bases, there was a span of 10 bases. This CDR3 is 13 amino acids long. The CDR3 loop is CASSVQGGQPQHF. CDR3 bases: TGTGCCAGCAGTGTGCAGGGAGGTCAGCCCCAGCATTTT.

The J gene is TRBJ2-7, the V gene TRBV29-1; D call uncertain. The ends were cut back, 3 bases at V and 0 bases at J, with 6 bases in the middle. Germline CDR1 reads SQVTM; CDR2 reads ANQGSEA. The CDR3 runs 12 residues. CDR3 residues: CSVEASSYEQYF. CDR3 in DNA: TGCAGCGTTGAGGCCAGCTCCTACGAGCAGTACTTC.